The rows below give T cell receptor beta chains drawn from one sample of a study of response to subunit inactivated influenza vaccine. TCRdb re-analysed the RT-PCR reads in MiXCR, keeping a single row per CDR3 protein. Of about 620,000 distinct CDR3 sequences detected, 12% appear once; the ten largest clones hold more than 8.5%. Specimen: PBMCs from blood, collected on the day of vaccination. Receptors were obtained from a man aged 50 to 59 who received an inactivated influenza vaccine. Both conserved end residues are part of each CDR3. The order of the fields is V gene, J gene, D gene, clone size, CDR3 protein, CDR3 DNA. D genes are given only for firm matches. Only part of the rows carry a size: once, few, many, or a class if the clone is expanded.

V: TRBV10-3; J: TRBJ2-1; D: .; size: few; CDR3: CAISEASSYNEQFF; DNA: TGTGCCATCAGTGAAGCTAGCTCCTACAATGAGCAGTTCTTC
V: TRBV7-2; J: TRBJ2-1; D: TRBD2; size: .; CDR3: CASSPRGLAGANEQFF; DNA: TGTGCCAGCAGCCCTCGTGGACTAGCGGGAGCCAATGAGCAGTTCTTC
V: TRBV12-3/TRBV12-4; J: TRBJ2-5; D: .; size: .; CDR3: CASSEGSIETQYF; DNA: TGTGCCAGCAGCGAGGGATCCATAGAGACCCAGTACTTC
V: TRBV20-1; J: TRBJ1-2; D: .; size: many; CDR3: CSARVPFGNYGYTF; DNA: TGCAGTGCTAGAGTCCCCTTCGGGAACTATGGCTACACCTTC
V: TRBV4-2; J: TRBJ1-1; D: .; size: few; CDR3: CASSQAGRANTEAFF; DNA: TGTGCCAGCAGCCAAGCTGGGAGAGCGAACACTGAAGCTTTCTTT
V: TRBV20-1; J: TRBJ1-1; D: .; size: many; CDR3: CSARWTANTEAFF; DNA: TGCAGTGCTAGATGGACGGCGAACACTGAAGCTTTCTTT
V: TRBV28; J: TRBJ2-7; D: .; size: few; CDR3: CASSLVRGGRGEQYF; DNA: TGTGCCAGCAGTTTAGTGAGGGGAGGACGGGGTGAGCAGTACTTC
V: TRBV29-1; J: TRBJ2-7; D: TRBD1; size: .; CDR3: CSVRDRGPEQYF; DNA: TGCAGCGTCCGAGACAGGGGGCCCGAGCAGTACTTC
V: TRBV7-9; J: TRBJ2-7; D: .; size: many; CDR3: CASSLGGDIYEQYF; DNA: TGTGCCAGCAGCTTAGGAGGGGACATCTACGAGCAGTACTTC
V: TRBV7-2; J: TRBJ2-2; D: .; size: .; CDR3: CASSSHWGGVTGELFF; DNA: TGTGCCAGCAGCTCCCATTGGGGAGGTGTAACAGGGGAGCTGTTTTTT
V: TRBV29-1; J: TRBJ2-3; D: .; size: .; CDR3: CSVEDSDSVGSTDTQYF; DNA: TGCAGCGTTGAAGACTCGGACAGTGTGGGAAGCACAGATACGCAGTATTTT
V: TRBV5-1; J: TRBJ2-3; D: .; size: .; CDR3: CASSLVRGIFTDTQYF; DNA: TGCGCCAGCAGCTTAGTAAGGGGTATCTTCACAGATACGCAGTATTTT
V: TRBV4-3; J: TRBJ1-2; D: .; size: few; CDR3: CASSPLDSNYGYTF; DNA: TGCGCCAGCAGCCCCCTGGACAGTAACTATGGCTACACCTTC
V: TRBV9; J: TRBJ2-1; D: TRBD2; size: few; CDR3: CASSVGGGVSYNEQFF; DNA: TGTGCCAGCAGCGTGGGGGGAGGGGTTTCCTACAATGAGCAGTTCTTC
V: TRBV18; J: TRBJ2-1; D: .; size: few; CDR3: CASSPSERTKQFF; DNA: TGTGCCAGCTCACCTTCTGAGCGGACCAAGCAGTTCTTT
V: TRBV7-2; J: TRBJ2-1; D: TRBD1; size: few; CDR3: CASSLARTGSYNEQFF; DNA: TGTGCCAGCAGCTTAGCACGGACAGGGTCCTACAATGAGCAGTTCTTC
V: TRBV28; J: TRBJ1-2; D: .; size: .; CDR3: CAVTGSSNYGYTF; DNA: TGTGCCGTAACAGGGTCATCTAACTATGGCTACACCTTC
V: TRBV12-3/TRBV12-4; J: TRBJ2-5; D: TRBD1; size: many; CDR3: CASSPRQGSTQYF; DNA: TGTGCCAGCAGTCCCAGACAGGGGAGCACCCAGTACTTC
V: TRBV19; J: TRBJ1-1; D: .; size: few; CDR3: CASSVSGKTEAFF; DNA: TGTGCCAGTAGTGTGAGCGGAAAGACTGAAGCTTTCTTT
V: TRBV7-7; J: TRBJ2-5; D: .; size: few; CDR3: CASSLRVLGETQYF; DNA: TGTGCCAGCAGCTTAAGGGTCCTAGGAGAGACCCAGTACTTC
V: TRBV18; J: TRBJ2-7; D: .; size: .; CDR3: CASSSAEGSEQYF; DNA: TGTGCCAGCTCATCGGCGGAGGGGTCCGAGCAGTACTTC
V: TRBV4-3; J: TRBJ1-6; D: TRBD1; size: .; CDR3: CASSQEVTGGALWNSPLHF; DNA: TGCGCCAGCAGCCAAGAGGTGACAGGGGGCGCGTTATGGAATTCACCCCTCCACTTT
V: TRBV7-2; J: TRBJ2-1; D: .; size: few; CDR3: CASSSIQGNEQFF; DNA: TGTGCCAGCAGCTCCATACAGGGAAATGAGCAGTTCTTC
V: TRBV12-3/TRBV12-4; J: TRBJ1-2; D: .; size: .; CDR3: CASGGTAHPNYGYTF; DNA: TGTGCCAGCGGGGGGACCGCCCATCCTAACTATGGCTACACCTTC
V: TRBV3-1; J: TRBJ1-1; D: .; size: many; CDR3: CASSQVANTEAFF; DNA: TGTGCCAGCAGCCAAGTTGCGAACACTGAAGCTTTCTTT
V: TRBV7-9; J: TRBJ2-7; D: .; size: few; CDR3: CASNLFTGHEQYF; DNA: TGTGCCAGCAACCTTTTTACTGGCCACGAGCAGTACTTC
V: TRBV6-2/TRBV6-3; J: TRBJ2-4; D: .; size: few; CDR3: CASSYGGPGWAKNIQYF; DNA: TGTGCCAGCAGTTACGGAGGGCCAGGCTGGGCCAAAAACATTCAGTACTTC
V: TRBV11-1; J: TRBJ2-3; D: TRBD2; size: .; CDR3: CASSSGLAGGFSRTDTQYF; DNA: TGTGCCAGCAGCTCCGGACTAGCGGGAGGGTTCTCTCGCACAGATACGCAGTATTTT
V: TRBV12-3/TRBV12-4; J: TRBJ2-4; D: .; size: many; CDR3: CASSLRVLAKNIQYF; DNA: TGTGCCAGCAGTTTAAGGGTACTAGCCAAAAACATTCAGTACTTC
V: TRBV20-1; J: TRBJ2-1; D: TRBD2; size: .; CDR3: CSARLAGGPGEQFF; DNA: TGCAGTGCTAGGCTAGCGGGAGGGCCGGGGGAGCAGTTCTTC
V: TRBV29-1; J: TRBJ2-1; D: .; size: many; CDR3: CSVEFSSSSYNEQFF; DNA: TGCAGCGTTGAATTTTCTTCAAGCTCCTACAATGAGCAGTTCTTC
V: TRBV10-3; J: TRBJ2-7; D: .; size: many; CDR3: CAISESRDTYEQYF; DNA: TGTGCCATCAGTGAGTCGAGGGACACCTACGAGCAGTACTTC
V: TRBV4-1; J: TRBJ2-1; D: TRBD2; size: few; CDR3: CASSQVAGGHNEQFF; DNA: TGCGCCAGCAGCCAAGTTGCGGGGGGCCACAATGAGCAGTTCTTC
V: TRBV28; J: TRBJ2-3; D: TRBD2; size: many; CDR3: CASSHGTSMPDTQYF; DNA: TGTGCCAGCAGTCACGGGACTAGCATGCCAGATACGCAGTATTTT
V: TRBV3-1; J: TRBJ2-7; D: .; size: .; CDR3: CASSQRGYEQYF; DNA: TGTGCCAGCAGCCAGCGTGGTTACGAGCAGTACTTC
V: TRBV5-5; J: TRBJ2-7; D: .; size: .; CDR3: CASSLSALLSSYEQYF; DNA: TGTGCCAGCAGCTTAAGCGCGCTACTGAGCTCCTACGAGCAGTACTTC
V: TRBV19; J: TRBJ2-1; D: TRBD2; size: few; CDR3: CASSRVAGGLRYNEQFF; DNA: TGTGCCAGTAGTAGGGTAGCGGGGGGCCTTCGTTACAATGAGCAGTTCTTC
V: TRBV6-5; J: TRBJ2-5; D: .; size: .; CDR3: CASSYSAVVETQYF; DNA: TGTGCCAGCAGTTACTCGGCGGTAGTAGAGACCCAGTACTTC
V: TRBV12-3/TRBV12-4; J: TRBJ1-5; D: .; size: .; CDR3: CASSWGGGAPQPQHF; DNA: TGTGCCAGCAGTTGGGGGGGCGGTGCCCCTCAGCCCCAGCATTTT
V: TRBV30; J: TRBJ1-6; D: .; size: .; CDR3: CAWSVGRSPLHF; DNA: TGTGCCTGGAGTGTGGGACGTTCACCCCTCCACTTT
V: TRBV27; J: TRBJ2-7; D: .; size: few; CDR3: CASRGDGLYEQYF; DNA: TGTGCCAGCAGGGGGGACGGGCTCTACGAGCAGTACTTC
V: TRBV19; J: TRBJ2-7; D: .; size: many; CDR3: CASSYNGVHEQYF; DNA: TGTGCCAGTAGCTACAATGGGGTCCACGAGCAGTACTTC
V: TRBV6-1; J: TRBJ2-2; D: .; size: many; CDR3: CASRGLRVGELFF; DNA: TGTGCCAGCAGAGGTCTACGTGTCGGGGAGCTGTTTTTT
V: TRBV28; J: TRBJ1-3; D: TRBD1; size: .; CDR3: CASSGTTGVGNTIYF; DNA: TGTGCCAGCAGTGGGACCACAGGGGTCGGAAACACCATATATTTT
V: TRBV3-1; J: TRBJ2-3; D: TRBD2; size: many; CDR3: CASSPLAGGPTDTQYF; DNA: TGTGCCAGCAGCCCCCTAGCGGGAGGTCCCACAGATACGCAGTATTTT
V: TRBV6-2/TRBV6-3; J: TRBJ2-7; D: .; size: .; CDR3: CASSYSLDPFEGVEQYF; DNA: TGTGCCAGCAGTTACTCCCTCGACCCCTTCGAGGGAGTCGAGCAGTACTTC
V: TRBV20-1; J: TRBJ1-1; D: TRBD1; size: few; CDR3: CSVPDRAEAFF; DNA: TGCAGTGTTCCGGACAGGGCTGAAGCTTTCTTT
V: TRBV5-5; J: TRBJ1-5; D: .; size: few; CDR3: CASSGGLSNQPQHF; DNA: TGTGCCAGCAGCGGGGGGCTATCTAATCAGCCCCAGCATTTT
V: TRBV6-1; J: TRBJ1-5; D: .; size: few; CDR3: CASSEGLANQPQHF; DNA: TGTGCCAGCAGTGAAGGGTTGGCCAATCAGCCCCAGCATTTT
V: TRBV27; J: TRBJ1-5; D: .; size: many; CDR3: CASSFEGGSNQPQHF; DNA: TGTGCCAGCAGTTTCGAAGGGGGTAGCAATCAGCCCCAGCATTTT
V: TRBV30; J: TRBJ1-1; D: .; size: .; CDR3: CAWSNSGIQGKAFF; DNA: TGTGCCTGGAGTAATAGCGGAATTCAGGGGAAAGCTTTCTTT
V: TRBV7-2; J: TRBJ1-1; D: TRBD1; size: few; CDR3: CASSTQTGAYTEAFF; DNA: TGTGCCAGCAGCACCCAGACAGGGGCGTACACTGAAGCTTTCTTT
V: TRBV3-1; J: TRBJ2-1; D: .; size: .; CDR3: CASSRSQGLNEQFF; DNA: TGTGCCAGCAGCCGGTCGCAGGGGCTGAATGAGCAGTTCTTC
V: TRBV7-2; J: TRBJ2-1; D: TRBD2; size: .; CDR3: CASSLSMIAGDSQFF; DNA: TGTGCCAGCAGCTTGTCTATGATAGCGGGAGACTCGCAGTTCTTC
V: TRBV18; J: TRBJ2-5; D: TRBD1; size: few; CDR3: CASSPGQDRETQYF; DNA: TGTGCCAGCTCACCGGGACAGGATAGGGAGACCCAGTACTTC
V: TRBV20-1; J: TRBJ2-5; D: TRBD2; size: few; CDR3: CSAYLVTRASGGETQYF; DNA: TGCAGTGCCTACCTAGTCACCCGCGCTAGCGGGGGAGAGACCCAGTACTTC
V: TRBV29-1; J: TRBJ2-3; D: .; size: .; CDR3: CSVGSGTDTQYF; DNA: TGCAGCGTTGGGTCAGGCACAGATACGCAGTATTTT
V: TRBV25-1; J: TRBJ1-6; D: .; size: few; CDR3: CASSEELPFSPLHF; DNA: TGTGCCAGCAGTGAGGAGCTCCCATTTTCACCCCTCCACTTT
V: TRBV10-3; J: TRBJ2-7; D: .; size: .; CDR3: CAISAPRSSYEQYF; DNA: TGTGCCATCAGTGCTCCCCGGAGCTCCTACGAGCAGTACTTC
V: TRBV28; J: TRBJ2-5; D: .; size: few; CDR3: CASSFQGTQYF; DNA: TGTGCCAGCAGTTTTCAGGGGACCCAGTACTTC